The entry that follows covers one TCR beta chain sequence. Its antigen is undetermined. Clones were read by immunoSEQ multiplex PCR, and TCRdb kept only the in-frame ones, dropping some. Among over 85,000 clones, 85% to 95% were seen once, and the ten largest hold about 0.54%. The sample belongs to a study of graft-versus-host responses after intestinal transplantation. General study results and limits: Early post-transplant HvG declines were associated with peak circulating GvH clone levels. Where graft-donor T cell macrochimerism was present, patients had high graft-versus-host to host-versus-graft clonal ratios in allografts.

The CDR3 runs to 12 residues. The germline CDR1 and CDR2 sequences are LNHDA and SQIVND (reference sequence). V lost 4 bases, J lost 2 bases, and 5 bases lay in between. This sequence joins TRBV19 and TRBJ1-1; D is ambiguous. Specimen: unstimulated CD8+ T cells sorted from spleen or lymph node cells, collected before intestinal transplant. The source is a human donor who received an intestinal transplant. The DNA for the CDR3 is TGTGCCAGTAGTAAAAGTAACACTGAAGCTTTCTTT. It translates to CASSKSNTEAFF.